The next 10 T cell receptor beta chains were all read from a single sample in a study of tumor-infiltrating lymphocytes in localized non-small cell lung cancer. Only in-frame clones appear in the TCRdb table, and some are missing; sequencing was by immunoSEQ multiplex PCR. The data contain over 10,000 clones, approximately 85% of them singletons. Sequenced input: uninvolved lung tissue not adjacent to the tumor. Receptor source: a human donor with non-small cell lung cancer.

This chain joins TRBV5-6 and TRBJ2-3, with D perhaps TRBD2 (6 bases). Between the trimmed V and J ends, which lost 1 base and 0 bases, there was a span of 15 bases. Germline V CDR1 and CDR2: SGHDT, YYEEEE. This CDR3 is 17 amino acids long. The DNA of the CDR3 is TGTGCCAGCAGCTTGTATGGGGACTTGTCTAGCACAGATACGCAGTATTTT. Amino acids: CASSLYGDLSSTDTQYF.

The chain recombines TRBV19 with TRBJ2-7; perhaps D is TRBD1 or TRBD2 (5 bases each). The V end lost 6 bases, the J end lost 0 bases, and 12 bases lay between the germline ends. The CDR3 is 14 amino acids. Germline V gene sequence: CDR1 LNHDA, CDR2 SQIVND (reference sequence). DNA of the CDR3: TGTGCCAGTAGCACGGGACCGTCCTCCTACGAGCAGTACTTC. It encodes CASSTGPSSYEQYF.

The chain couples TRBV7-2 to TRBJ2-3; D is uncertain. Germline CDR1 SGHTA, CDR2 FQGNSA. Between the trimmed V and J ends, which lost 2 bases and 2 bases, there was a span of 8 bases. The CDR3 covers 14 residues. This CDR3 is CASSLSPPTDTQYF. Written as DNA, the CDR3 is TGTGCCAGCAGCTTATCCCCCCCCACAGATACGCAGTATTTT.

The rearrangement links TRBV10-3 to TRBJ1-2; D unclear. The CDR3 consists of 11 residues. Trimming removed 10 bases from V and 4 bases from J, with 10 bases in between. Germline CDR1 reads ENHRY; CDR2 reads SYGVKD. The CDR3, as DNA: TGTGCCACCCAGAACGGCTATGGCTACACCTTC. It codes for CATQNGYGYTF.

The J gene is TRBJ2-7, the V gene TRBV28; 8 bases line up with TRBD2. Germline V gives CDR1 MDHEN, CDR2 SYDVKM. After removal of 4 bases from V and 6 bases from J, the junction contained 14 bases not matched to a gene. The CDR3 is made up of 16 amino acids. The CDR3 region is CASSWHSGTLTGEQYF. CDR3 nucleotide sequence: TGTGCCAGCAGTTGGCATAGCGGGACTTTGACGGGCGAGCAGTACTTC.

The CDR3: CASIGTVDYEQYF. CDR3 nucleotide sequence: TGTGCCAGCATCGGGACAGTCGACTACGAGCAGTACTTC. This chain connects TRBV6-1 to TRBJ2-5, with 7 bases fitting TRBD1. The closer fit of TRBJ2-7 to the DNA end suggests the J call may be wrong. This CDR3 contains 13 residues. Germline values: CDR1 MNHNS, CDR2 SASEGT.

The chain links TRBV5-4 to TRBJ2-1, with 10 bases matching TRBD2. The CDR3 contains 16 residues. The V and J ends lost 4 bases and 3 bases, in that order; junction bases with no gene match: 7. Germline V gene data show CDR1 as SGHNT and CDR2 as YYREEE (reference sequence). The CDR3 here is CASSAGGLAVYNEQFF. CDR3 nucleotide sequence: TGTGCCAGCAGCGCCGGCGGACTAGCGGTCTACAATGAGCAGTTCTTC.

The rearrangement joins TRBV6-5 to TRBJ1-2, with D perhaps matching TRBD1 (5 bases). Germline CDR1 reads MNHEY; CDR2 reads SVGAGI. The CDR3 length is 16 residues. The V end was cut by 2 bases, the J end by 1 base, with 14 bases between. CDR3 coding DNA: TGTGCCAGCAGTTACCTCGAGGGGACGGGTAACTATGGCTACACCTTC. It codes for CASSYLEGTGNYGYTF.

This clone came up a few times. The rearrangement uses TRBV5-1 and TRBJ1-4; 8 positions agree with TRBD1. Germline CDR1 reads SGHRS; CDR2 reads YFSETQ. This CDR3 is built from 15 residues. Trimming removed 0 bases from V and 8 bases from J; junction bases left unmatched: 6. CDR3 amino acids: CASSLVGQGTEKLFF. CDR3 coding DNA: TGCGCCAGCAGCTTGGTAGGACAGGGCACGGAAAAACTGTTTTTT.

The gene calls are TRBV5-4 and TRBJ1-2, with D hard to call. V lost 1 base, J lost 8 bases, and 15 bases lay in between. The germline CDR1 and CDR2 sequences are SGHNT and YYREEE (reference sequence). There are 14 residues in the CDR3. The CDR3 loop is CASSLQRELRGYTF. The CDR3 bases are TGTGCCAGCAGCTTGCAAAGGGAGCTAAGGGGCTACACCTTC.